This TCR beta chain is drawn from a study of CD8 T cells in ankylosing spondylitis (dated by TCRdb to about 2017). At the level of the whole study: The study set out to find disease-linked TCR variants by profiling T cell receptor beta repertoires in ankylosing spondylitis patients and healthy donors. Peripheral blood was sampled, and synovial fluid was also collected from ankylosing spondylitis patients. The whole study cohort included over a hundred healthy donors and 25 or so ankylosing spondylitis patients.

The listed sequencing device is Illumina HiSeq 2500. Quantitative 5'-RACE with molecular barcodes was the method used to prepare the TCR beta libraries. Per the source publication's procedure: To identify disease-linked TCR variants, a new computational method was used, one built on a probabilistic model of VDJ rearrangement. The raw public data were reprocessed by TCRdb itself: fastp quality trimming at Q25, MiXCR clonotype calling, in-frame beta chains only. Each record represents a unique CDR3 protein, reported with the most common genes and DNA among its rows. The authors' filters were not applied to this entry. Recorded for this sample are more than 250,000 distinct CDR3 sequences; roughly 10% of them occurred a single time. Around 8.4% of the sample belongs to the ten largest clones. Overall study outcomes, separate from this receptor: According to the report, matched synovial fluid samples from ankylosing spondylitis patients were significantly enriched for the disease-linked clones. The disease-linked clones had a CD8+ phenotype and were found at relatively low frequencies in peripheral blood. A TCR beta motif of several highly homologous amino acid variants appeared characteristic of blood from ankylosing spondylitis patients. Some of the motif variants had been reported before in the synovial fluid and blood of reactive arthritis patients, a finding that suggests common disease-initiation mechanisms.

The table lists this clonotype with many counts. Its cognate antigen has yet to be identified. One base away there is no much larger clone; base qualities are not given. Via the germline V gene, CDR1 is MGHDK and CDR2 SYGVNS. Between the V and J ends, shortened by 4 bases and 6 bases respectively, the junction contains 9 bases. The CDR3 has 12 amino acids, counting the end cysteine and phenylalanine. CDR3 DNA only is kept here, 36 bases in frame from base 1. The clonotype comes from a female donor with ankylosing spondylitis or in good health (not recorded which). The chain uses TRBV25-1 and TRBJ1-2, with the identity of the D gene unclear. The sample was blood, either unsorted or a sorted T cell fraction (not recorded which). The nucleotide sequence reads TGTGCCAGCAGTGGGAAGTTAGATGGCTACACCTTC. The encoded protein is CASSGKLDGYTF.